These T cell receptor beta chains were read from a single sample in a study of blood T cell repertoires in COVID-19. Assay: immunoSEQ multiplex PCR; the TCRdb copy retains only in-frame clones and omits some. The table shows 70,000 or so clones, with 86% occurring only once. Sequenced: peripheral blood. The receptors shown here come from a woman in her fifties or sixties with acute or convalescent COVID-19. The CDR3 runs from the conserved cysteine through the conserved F or W. Fields, in order: J gene, D gene, V gene, clone size, CDR3 protein, CDR3 DNA. The D gene is left open where the match is weak. Clone size is shown for a subset of rows, as once, few, many or a class of expanded clone.

j_gene: TRBJ2-3
d_gene: NA
v_gene: TRBV2
abundance: NA
CDR3aa: CASSATDTQYF
CDR3nt: TGTGCCAGCAGTGCTACAGATACGCAGTATTTT

j_gene: TRBJ2-2
d_gene: TRBD2
v_gene: TRBV2
abundance: NA
CDR3aa: CASSKGLGDAGELFF
CDR3nt: TGTGCCAGCAGTAAGGGACTAGGGGATGCCGGGGAGCTGTTTTTT

j_gene: TRBJ1-1
d_gene: TRBD1
v_gene: TRBV5-1
abundance: NA
CDR3aa: CASSHSGTVNTEAFF
CDR3nt: TGCGCCAGCAGCCATTCCGGGACAGTGAACACTGAAGCTTTCTTT

j_gene: TRBJ2-7
d_gene: TRBD1
v_gene: TRBV11-2
abundance: NA
CDR3aa: CASSLRGQGSYEQYF
CDR3nt: TGTGCCAGCAGCTTGAGGGGACAGGGGTCCTACGAGCAGTACTTC

j_gene: TRBJ1-2
d_gene: NA
v_gene: TRBV19
abundance: NA
CDR3aa: CASSIGGYNYGYTF
CDR3nt: TGTGCCAGTAGTATCGGGGGGTATAACTATGGCTACACCTTC

j_gene: TRBJ2-7
d_gene: TRBD2
v_gene: TRBV7-2
abundance: once
CDR3aa: CASSLPLGLGYEQYF
CDR3nt: TGTGCCAGCAGCTTACCTTTAGGACTAGGCTACGAGCAGTACTTC

j_gene: TRBJ2-2
d_gene: TRBD2
v_gene: TRBV9
abundance: NA
CDR3aa: CASTRLASNTGELFF
CDR3nt: TGTGCCAGCACCCGACTAGCTAGTAACACCGGGGAGCTGTTTTTT

j_gene: TRBJ1-1
d_gene: NA
v_gene: TRBV5-1
abundance: NA
CDR3aa: CASSLEQGRTEAFF
CDR3nt: TGCGCCAGCAGCTTGGAACAGGGTCGGACTGAAGCTTTCTTT

j_gene: TRBJ2-3
d_gene: NA
v_gene: TRBV30
abundance: NA
CDR3aa: CAWSGGKDTQYF
CDR3nt: TGTGCCTGGAGCGGCGGGAAAGATACGCAGTATTTT

j_gene: TRBJ2-3
d_gene: NA
v_gene: TRBV19
abundance: NA
CDR3aa: CASSTRGDTQYF
CDR3nt: TGTGCCAGTAGTACGCGAGGGGATACGCAGTATTTT

j_gene: TRBJ2-3
d_gene: NA
v_gene: TRBV11-3
abundance: NA
CDR3aa: CASSPRRGTTDTQYF
CDR3nt: TGTGCCAGCAGCCCCCGTAGGGGTACCACAGATACGCAGTATTTT

j_gene: TRBJ2-7
d_gene: TRBD2
v_gene: TRBV15
abundance: once
CDR3aa: CATSRDSGDLHEQYF
CDR3nt: TGTGCCACCAGCAGGGATAGCGGGGACCTACACGAGCAGTACTTC

j_gene: TRBJ1-2
d_gene: NA
v_gene: TRBV21-1
abundance: NA
CDR3aa: CASGLWEGYTF
CDR3nt: TGTGCCAGCGGCCTCTGGGAGGGCTACACCTTC

j_gene: TRBJ1-2
d_gene: NA
v_gene: TRBV6-5
abundance: few
CDR3aa: CATLRTAGRGYTF
CDR3nt: TGTGCCACTCTTCGGACTGCGGGAAGGGGCTACACCTTC

j_gene: TRBJ1-1
d_gene: NA
v_gene: TRBV27
abundance: NA
CDR3aa: CASSSVGGAEAFF
CDR3nt: TGTGCCAGCAGTTCCGTGGGGGGTGCTGAAGCTTTCTTT

j_gene: TRBJ2-3
d_gene: TRBD2
v_gene: TRBV5-4
abundance: NA
CDR3aa: CASSLAGVTDTQYF
CDR3nt: TGTGCCAGCAGCCTGGCGGGAGTCACAGATACGCAGTATTTT